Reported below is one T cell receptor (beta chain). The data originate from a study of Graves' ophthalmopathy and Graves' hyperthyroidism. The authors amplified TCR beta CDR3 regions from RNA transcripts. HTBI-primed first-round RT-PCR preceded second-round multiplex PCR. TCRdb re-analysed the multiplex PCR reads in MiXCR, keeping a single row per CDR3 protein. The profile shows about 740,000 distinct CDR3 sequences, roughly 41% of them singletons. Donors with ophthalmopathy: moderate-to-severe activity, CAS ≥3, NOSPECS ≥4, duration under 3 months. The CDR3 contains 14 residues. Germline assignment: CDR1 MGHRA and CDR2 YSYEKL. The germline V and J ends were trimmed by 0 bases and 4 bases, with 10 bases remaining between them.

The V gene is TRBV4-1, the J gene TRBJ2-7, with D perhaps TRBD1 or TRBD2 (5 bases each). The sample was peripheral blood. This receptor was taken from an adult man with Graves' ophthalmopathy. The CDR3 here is CASSQESWGYEQYF. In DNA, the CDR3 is TGCGCCAGCAGCCAAGAATCGTGGGGGTACGAGCAGTACTTC.